A selection of T cell receptor beta chains follows, all from one sample in a study of quantifying T cell responses using KT2 cells. MiXCR, run by TCRdb on the UMI-ligation and nested PCR reads, gives a single entry per CDR3 protein. The sample lists 25,000 to 40,000 distinct CDR3 sequences, approximately 10% occurring once. The sequencing sample was made of PBMCs spiked with cells of the T cell clone KT2. These TCRs come from a human donor. Both conserved end residues are part of each CDR3. The D gene is left open where the match is weak. Clone size, where shown, is once, few, many, or a class for clones that have expanded.

v_call	j_call	clone_size	d_call	cdr3_aa	cdr3_nt
TRBV20-1	TRBJ2-3	many	NA	CSARVGEDTLTDTQYF	TGCAGTGCTAGAGTTGGTGAGGACACACTCACAGATACGCAGTATTTT
TRBV6-2/TRBV6-3	TRBJ2-1	few	NA	CASSQGINNNEQFF	TGTGCCAGCAGTCAGGGGATCAACAACAATGAGCAGTTCTTC
TRBV12-3/TRBV12-4	TRBJ2-3	NA	NA	CASTVWGVDTQYF	TGTGCCAGCACCGTCTGGGGGGTTGATACGCAGTATTTT
TRBV6-2/TRBV6-3	TRBJ2-7	NA	NA	CASNQRGSYYEQYF	TGTGCCAGCAACCAGAGGGGCAGTTACTACGAGCAGTACTTC
TRBV7-8	TRBJ1-3	NA	NA	CASSPLTNSDTIYF	TGTGCCAGCAGCCCACTGACCAATAGTGACACCATATATTTT
TRBV30	TRBJ2-7	few	NA	CAWSASYEQYF	TGTGCCTGGAGTGCTTCCTACGAGCAGTACTTC
TRBV7-2	TRBJ1-6	NA	NA	CASLRGQSSYNSPLHF	TGTGCCTCTCTCCGGGGGCAGAGCTCCTATAATTCACCCCTCCACTTT
TRBV6-1	TRBJ2-2	NA	NA	CASTKGWTGTTGELFF	TGTGCCAGCACTAAGGGATGGACGGGAACCACCGGGGAGCTGTTTTTT
TRBV29-1	TRBJ1-4	few	NA	CSVRTSEKLFF	TGCAGCGTTCGGACTTCTGAAAAACTGTTTTTT
TRBV5-1	TRBJ2-5	few	TRBD1	CASSLLQGVQETQYF	TGCGCCAGCAGCTTATTACAGGGGGTCCAAGAGACCCAGTACTTC
TRBV4-2	TRBJ2-4	NA	NA	CASSGRELKNIQYF	TGTGCCAGCAGCGGCCGGGAGTTAAAAAACATTCAGTACTTC
TRBV20-1	TRBJ2-3	many	NA	CSARNRELSTDTQYF	TGCAGTGCTAGAAACAGGGAATTGAGCACAGATACGCAGTATTTT
TRBV2	TRBJ1-1	NA	NA	CASSDVEAATHGDSEAFF	TGTGCCAGCAGTGATGTAGAGGCTGCCACGCACGGAGACTCTGAAGCTTTCTTT
TRBV6-2/TRBV6-3	TRBJ1-4	many	NA	CASSYSGILTTNEKLFF	TGTGCCAGCAGTTACAGCGGCATCCTAACAACTAATGAAAAACTGTTTTTT
TRBV5-1	TRBJ2-7	few	NA	CASSPDGSSYEQYF	TGCGCCAGCAGCCCGGACGGTAGCTCCTACGAGCAGTACTTC
TRBV6-5	TRBJ2-2	few	TRBD1	CASSYSPTGDTGELFF	TGTGCCAGCAGTTACTCACCGACAGGGGACACCGGGGAGCTGTTTTTT
TRBV27	TRBJ1-6	once	NA	CASSTIGAQDYSPLHF	TGTGCCAGCAGTACAATTGGGGCTCAGGATTATTCACCCCTCCACTTT
TRBV12-3/TRBV12-4	TRBJ1-2	NA	TRBD1	CASSQDRGHGYTF	TGTGCCAGCAGCCAAGACAGGGGCCATGGCTACACCTTC
TRBV20-1	TRBJ1-2	few	NA	CSARPGSLYGYTF	TGCAGTGCTAGGCCAGGGTCTCTCTATGGCTACACCTTC
TRBV29-1	TRBJ2-2	NA	TRBD1	CSAGTEANTGELFF	TGCAGCGCCGGGACAGAAGCGAACACCGGGGAGCTGTTTTTT
TRBV2	TRBJ2-1	NA	NA	CASSVEVEQFF	TGTGCCAGCAGTGTAGAGGTTGAGCAGTTCTTC
TRBV6-2/TRBV6-3	TRBJ2-4	many	TRBD1	CASSARGTGNIQYF	TGTGCCAGCAGTGCCAGAGGGACAGGGAACATTCAGTACTTC
TRBV12-3/TRBV12-4	TRBJ1-1	medium-sized	NA	CASSLTGVRTEAFF	TGTGCCAGCAGTTTAACAGGTGTGAGGACTGAAGCTTTCTTT
TRBV6-5	TRBJ1-6	few	NA	CASSYSDPELLFLHF	TGTGCCAGCAGTTACTCCGATCCAGAACTTCTTTTCCTCCACTTT
TRBV20-1	TRBJ2-3	many	NA	CSARAAITDTQYF	TGCAGTGCTAGAGCTGCTATCACAGATACGCAGTATTTT
TRBV25-1	TRBJ1-1	many	NA	CASSELNTEAFF	TGTGCCAGCAGTGAGCTAAACACTGAAGCTTTCTTT
TRBV3-1	TRBJ2-5	few	NA	CASSQFMRNKYQETQYF	TGTGCCAGCAGCCAATTTATGAGAAATAAATACCAAGAGACCCAGTACTTC
TRBV6-1	TRBJ1-6	NA	TRBD1	CASSEATGTLHF	TGTGCCAGCAGTGAAGCGACAGGGACCCTCCACTTT
TRBV6-6	TRBJ1-5	few	NA	CASRNSLGGGNQPQHF	TGTGCCAGCAGAAATTCACTCGGGGGTGGAAATCAGCCCCAGCATTTT
TRBV5-1	TRBJ1-1	many	NA	CASSFANTEAFF	TGCGCCAGCAGCTTCGCGAACACTGAAGCTTTCTTT
TRBV9	TRBJ2-3	NA	TRBD2	CASSPQTSGAPHTQYF	TGTGCCAGCAGCCCTCAGACTAGCGGGGCCCCTCATACGCAGTATTTT
TRBV7-8	TRBJ1-5	NA	NA	CASSPGRALNQPQHF	TGTGCCAGCAGTCCTGGACGGGCACTTAATCAGCCCCAGCATTTT
TRBV7-8	TRBJ2-3	NA	NA	CASSLGQADTQYF	TGTGCCAGCAGCTTAGGGCAGGCGGATACGCAGTATTTT
TRBV20-1	TRBJ2-5	few	NA	CSARIGLQETQYF	TGCAGTGCTAGAATAGGGCTCCAAGAGACCCAGTACTTC
TRBV30	TRBJ1-5	NA	NA	CASGEGLPNQPQHF	TGTGCCTCCGGGGAGGGACTCCCCAATCAGCCCCAGCATTTT
TRBV5-1	TRBJ2-1	NA	TRBD2	CASSFGLAGGIYNEQFF	TGCGCCAGCAGCTTCGGATTAGCGGGGGGTATTTACAATGAGCAGTTCTTC
TRBV28	TRBJ2-3	NA	TRBD2	CASSLGRLAGRKSTDTQYF	TGTGCCAGCAGTTTAGGGCGACTAGCGGGAAGAAAAAGCACAGATACGCAGTATTTT
TRBV20-1	TRBJ1-3	many	NA	CSARDPDGINSGNTIYF	TGCAGTGCTAGAGATCCCGACGGAATCAACTCTGGAAACACCATATATTTT
TRBV18	TRBJ2-3	NA	NA	CASSPSGLGTDTQYF	TGTGCCAGCTCACCGTCAGGGTTGGGCACAGATACGCAGTATTTT
TRBV5-6	TRBJ1-5	few	NA	CASSLAGRNQPQHF	TGTGCCAGCAGCTTGGCAGGGCGAAATCAGCCCCAGCATTTT
TRBV6-2/TRBV6-3	TRBJ2-2	many	NA	CASHPSGTGELFF	TGTGCCAGCCACCCAAGTGGCACCGGGGAGCTGTTTTTT
TRBV13	TRBJ2-1	many	TRBD1	CASSSQGAGNEQFF	TGTGCCAGCAGCTCCCAGGGGGCTGGCAATGAGCAGTTCTTC